This T cell receptor beta chain was captured in a study of blood T cell repertoires in COVID-19. At the level of the study: PBMCs, B-cell-depleted T cells, or T cells were the source of the cDNA or gDNA that made up the material.

Generated by immunoSEQ multiplex PCR, the TCRdb table keeps only in-frame clones and is missing some. The top ten clones hold 0.94% of a sample with around 260,000 clones, around 90% of them seen once. V lost 4 bases, J lost 1 base, and 16 bases stayed unmatched. Germline CDR1 SGHDN, CDR2 FVKESK. This CDR3 comprises 19 residues. The specimen sequenced was peripheral blood. The rearrangement links TRBV14 to TRBJ2-7; 10 bases agree with TRBD2. The TCR sequence derives from a middle-aged woman who had recovered from COVID-19. CDR3 nucleotides: TGTGCCAGCAGCCCCCGGGAGGGAACTCTTAGCGGGAGGTCCTACGAGCAGTACTTC. Its translation: CASSPREGTLSGRSYEQYF.